This T cell receptor beta chain was identified in a study of T cells in pancreatic ductal adenocarcinoma. Selected pancreatic ductal adenocarcinoma patients had undergone surgery without neoadjuvant therapy. The method was immunoSEQ multiplex PCR; TCRdb's version includes in-frame clones alone and lacks a portion of them. The data contain roughly 17,000 clones, around 91% of them singletons. Germline V lookup: CDR1 LGHNT, CDR2 FRNRAP. After removal of 3 bases from V and 2 bases from J, the junction contained 7 bases not matched to a gene. CDR3 length: 16 residues. This TCR was sampled from a human donor with pancreatic ductal adenocarcinoma. The chain links TRBV12-5 to TRBJ1-2; 9 bases fit TRBD1. Material for sequencing was PBMCs. The CDR3 coding sequence is TGTGCTAGTGGTTTCCGTGGGACAGGGCTAAACTATGGCTACACCTTC. This encodes CASGFRGTGLNYGYTF.